These 9 T cell receptor beta chains came from one sample sequenced in a study of CD8 T cells in Susac syndrome. When the RNA was reverse transcribed, random hexamers were used with an input of 0.5 to 1 ug. TCRdb ran MiXCR on the immunoSEQ multiplex PCR reads and lists one entry per CDR3 protein. The sample yields around 200,000 distinct CDR3 sequences, 85% to 95% seen once. Sequences were obtained from CD4+ T cells from PBMCs. The receptors come from a human donor with multiple sclerosis.

The V and J genes are TRBV29-1 and TRBJ2-7; a possible D gene is TRBD1 (6 bases). V was pared by 7 bases and J by 0 bases, with 10 bases between. Germline loops: CDR1 SQVTM, CDR2 ANQGSEA. The CDR3 covers 12 residues. The CDR3 DNA sequence: TGCAGCGCGACAGGAACCTCCTACGAGCAGTACGTC. Its protein is CSATGTSYEQYV.

J is TRBJ2-7 and V is TRBV6-1; unclear D gene. Between the trimmed V and J ends, which lost 9 bases and 1 base, there was a span of 16 bases. Germline CDR1 is MNHNS and CDR2 is SASEGT. The CDR3 length is 14 residues. CDR3 nucleotides: TGTGCCAGTTCGCCTCTTGACCCATCCTACGAGCAGTACGTC. It specifies CASSPLDPSYEQYV.

V is TRBV29-1 and J is TRBJ2-7; D remains ambiguous. Germline V gene data show CDR1 as SQVTM and CDR2 as ANQGSEA. This CDR3 has 14 amino acids. V dropped 0 bases and J dropped 0 bases, with 9 bases sitting between them. The CDR3 here is CSVEDDDTSYEQYF. The DNA for the CDR3 is TGCAGCGTTGAAGATGACGACACCTCCTACGAGCAGTACTTC.

This clonotype was found once. This chain joins TRBV13 and TRBJ2-5; 9 positions agree with TRBD2. This CDR3 has 14 residues. The germline CDR1 and CDR2 sequences are PRHDT and FYEKMQ (reference sequence). J gave up 3 bases and V 6 bases, and 5 bases lay outside the gene matches. The CDR3 loop is CASSPRTSEETQYF. In DNA, the CDR3 is TGTGCCAGCAGTCCCCGGACTAGCGAAGAGACCCAGTACTTC.

This clonotype was seen a few times. This chain links TRBV30 with TRBJ1-5; D not certain. There are 12 residues in the CDR3. With 0 bases removed from V and 6 bases from J, the gap between germline ends came to 6 bases. The germline gives CDR1 GTSNPN, CDR2 SVGIG (reference sequence). CDR3 protein: CAWSVRSQPQHF. CDR3 sequence (DNA): TGTGCCTGGAGTGTACGGAGTCAGCCCCAGCATTTT.

This chain joins TRBV7-2 and TRBJ2-7; 8 positions match TRBD2. This CDR3 has 16 residues. V lost 0 bases and J lost 4; bases outside the gene matches: 8. Per germline, CDR1 SGHTA and CDR2 FQGNSA. This CDR3 reads CASSLAPSGGVYEQYF. The CDR3 DNA sequence: TGTGCCAGCAGCTTAGCCCCATCCGGGGGGGTGTACGAGCAGTACTTC. Full variable domain (outside the CDR3, taken from reference TRBV7-2 and TRBJ2-7): GAGVSQSPSNKVTEKGKDVELRCDPISGHTALYWYRQSLGQGLEFLIYFQGNSAPDKSGLPSDRFSAERTGGSVSTLTIQRTQQEDSAVYLCASSLAPSGGVYEQYFGPGTRLTVT.

In nucleotides, the CDR3 is TGTGCCAGCAGCCCTTACAACCCAGGGACAGATACGCAGTATTTT. This sequence encodes CASSPYNPGTDTQYF. The V gene is TRBV3-1, the J gene TRBJ2-3, with a possible D match to TRBD1 (5 bases). Looked up from germline, CDR1 is LGHDT and CDR2 is YNNKEL (reference sequence). The CDR3 covers 15 residues. The V and J ends lost 4 bases and 3 bases respectively, with 14 bases between them.

The V call is TRBV6-5, the J call TRBJ1-2, with TRBD1 identical over 7 bases. CDR1 MNHEY and CDR2 SVGAGI come from the germline V gene. After removal of 6 bases from V and 3 bases from J, the junction contained 4 bases not matched to a gene. This CDR3 region has 13 residues. CDR3 protein: CASRYGTDYGYTF. In DNA form, the CDR3 reads TGTGCCAGCAGATATGGGACAGACTATGGCTACACCTTC.

This clonotype was counted once. The CDR3 DNA follows: TGTGCCTGGAGTGCGTCCCTAGCGTGGCAGTATTTT. It specifies CAWSASLAWQYF. The chain employs TRBV30 and TRBJ2-3; maybe TRBD2 (6 bases). V was trimmed by 1 base and J by 11 bases, leaving 13 bases between them. The germline V gene encodes CDR1 GTSNPN and CDR2 SVGIG (reference sequence). The CDR3 totals 12 residues. Full variable domain (rest looked up from reference TRBV30 and TRBJ2-3): SQTIHQWPATLVQPVGSPLSLECTVEGTSNPNLYWYRQAAGRGLQLLFYSVGIGQISSEVPQNLSASRPQDRQFILSSKKLLLSDSGFYLCAWSASLAWQYFGPGTRLTVL.